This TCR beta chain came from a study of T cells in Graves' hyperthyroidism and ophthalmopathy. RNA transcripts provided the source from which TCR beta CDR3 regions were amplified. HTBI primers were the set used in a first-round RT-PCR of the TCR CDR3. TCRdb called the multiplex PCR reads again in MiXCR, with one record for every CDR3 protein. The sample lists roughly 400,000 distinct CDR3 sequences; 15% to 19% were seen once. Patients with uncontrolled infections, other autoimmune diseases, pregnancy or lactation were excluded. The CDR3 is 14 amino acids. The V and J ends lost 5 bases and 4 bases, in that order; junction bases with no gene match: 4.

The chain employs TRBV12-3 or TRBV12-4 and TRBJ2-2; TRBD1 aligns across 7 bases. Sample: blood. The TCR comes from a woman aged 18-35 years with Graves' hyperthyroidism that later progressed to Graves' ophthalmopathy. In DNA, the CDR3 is TGTGCCAGCAGTCCGACAGGGAGCACCGGGGAGCTGTTTTTT. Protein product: CASSPTGSTGELFF.